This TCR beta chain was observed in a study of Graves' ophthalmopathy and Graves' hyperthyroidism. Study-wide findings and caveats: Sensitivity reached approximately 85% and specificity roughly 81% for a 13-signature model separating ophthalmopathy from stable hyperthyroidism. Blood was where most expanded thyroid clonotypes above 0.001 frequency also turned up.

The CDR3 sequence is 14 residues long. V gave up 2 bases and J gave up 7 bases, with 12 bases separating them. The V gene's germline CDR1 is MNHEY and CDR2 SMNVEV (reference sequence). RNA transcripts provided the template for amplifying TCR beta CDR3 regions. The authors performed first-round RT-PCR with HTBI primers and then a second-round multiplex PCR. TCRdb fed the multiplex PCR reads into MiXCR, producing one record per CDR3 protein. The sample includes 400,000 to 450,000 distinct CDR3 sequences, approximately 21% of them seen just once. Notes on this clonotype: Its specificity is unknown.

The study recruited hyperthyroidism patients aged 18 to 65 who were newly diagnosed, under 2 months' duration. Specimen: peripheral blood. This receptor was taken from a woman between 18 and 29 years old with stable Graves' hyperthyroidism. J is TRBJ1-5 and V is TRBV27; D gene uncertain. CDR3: CASSLRGSGQPQHF. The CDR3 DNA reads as TGTGCCAGCAGTTTACGGGGAAGCGGGCAGCCCCAGCATTTT.